This T cell receptor beta chain is from a study of CD8+ T cells in alopecia areata. Overall study context: Patients received oral tofacitinib, 5 to 10 mg twice daily, for moderate-to-severe alopecia areata. Overall study results and limits: Sequenced scalp T cells also include alphabeta T cells resident in normal skin. Under tofacitinib, numerous expanded lesional clonotypes remained detectable in scalp and blood.

In each case, RNA was isolated and then reverse transcribed into cDNA as the sequencing template. Using immunoSEQ multiplex PCR, the repertoire was profiled, and TCRdb retains in-frame clones only, with some absent. Of a few hundred thousand clones in the sample, 45% to 70% are singletons; the top ten hold roughly 0.88%. The treatment is: oral pan-JAK inhibitor, 5-10 mg twice daily. Comment on this clone: Its antigen is undetermined.

The receptor was derived from a human donor with alopecia areata. Sequencing was performed on CD4+ T cells sorted from blood, taken around week 54, from a patient treated with tofacitinib.

The CDR3: CAISGVLVHYGYTF. The CDR3 nucleotides read TGTGCCATCAGCGGGGTTCTAGTACACTATGGCTACACCTTC. The V and J genes are TRBV10-3 and TRBJ1-2; D gene unclear. This CDR3 is 14 amino acids long. V lost 6 bases and J 3 bases, leaving 14 bases between the germline ends. CDR1 and CDR2 from the germline V gene are ENHRY and SYGVKD.